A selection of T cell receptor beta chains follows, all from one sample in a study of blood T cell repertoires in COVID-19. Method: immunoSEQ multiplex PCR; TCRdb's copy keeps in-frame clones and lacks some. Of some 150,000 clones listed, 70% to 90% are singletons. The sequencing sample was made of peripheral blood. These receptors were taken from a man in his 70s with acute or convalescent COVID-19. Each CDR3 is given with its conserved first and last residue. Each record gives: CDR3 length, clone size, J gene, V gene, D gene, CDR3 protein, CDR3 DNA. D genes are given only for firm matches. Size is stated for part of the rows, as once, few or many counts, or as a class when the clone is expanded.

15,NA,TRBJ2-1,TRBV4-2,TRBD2,CASSQVTSGNNEQFF,TGTGCCAGCAGCCAAGTCACTAGCGGGAACAATGAGCAGTTCTTC
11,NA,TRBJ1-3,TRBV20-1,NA,CSGEDGNTIYF,TGCAGTGGCGAGGATGGAAACACCATATATTTT
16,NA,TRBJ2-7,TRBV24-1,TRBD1,CATSDRDRERSYEQYF,TGTGCCACCAGTGACCGAGACAGGGAACGCTCCTACGAGCAGTACTTC
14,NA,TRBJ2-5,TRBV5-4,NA,CASSPLNLQETQYF,TGTGCCAGCAGCCCACTGAATCTGCAAGAGACCCAGTACTTC
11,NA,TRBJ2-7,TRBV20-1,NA,CSARGEYEQYF,TGCAGTGCTAGAGGAGAATACGAGCAGTACTTC
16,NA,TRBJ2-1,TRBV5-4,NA,CASSLTQTLEVHEQFF,TGTGCCAGCAGCTTAACTCAAACTCTAGAAGTACATGAGCAGTTCTTC
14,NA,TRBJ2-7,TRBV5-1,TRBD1,CASSGSGTAYEQYF,TGCGCCAGCAGCGGTTCCGGGACAGCGTACGAGCAGTACTTC
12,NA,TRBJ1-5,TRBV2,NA,CASSPRRQPQHF,TGTGCCAGCAGCCCGCGGCGGCAGCCCCAGCATTTT
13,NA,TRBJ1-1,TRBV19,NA,CASTGRGYTEAFF,TGTGCCAGTACCGGGAGGGGTTATACTGAAGCTTTCTTT
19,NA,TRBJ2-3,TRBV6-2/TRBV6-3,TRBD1,CASSYSRQGATIASDTQYF,TGTGCCAGCAGTTACTCGAGACAGGGGGCCACCATTGCGTCAGATACGCAGTATTTT
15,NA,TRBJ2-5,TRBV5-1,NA,CASSLASGTQETQYF,TGCGCCAGCAGCTTGGCGAGCGGAACCCAAGAGACCCAGTACTTC
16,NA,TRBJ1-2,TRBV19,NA,CASSMSRLTTNYGYTF,TGTGCCAGTAGTATGTCTCGACTGACGACTAACTATGGCTACACCTTC
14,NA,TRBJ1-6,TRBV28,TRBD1,CASREQGAVSPLHF,TGTGCCAGCAGGGAACAGGGGGCGGTGTCACCCCTCCACTTT
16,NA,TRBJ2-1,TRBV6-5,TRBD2,CASSYSREVFRDEQFF,TGTGCCAGCAGTTACTCCCGGGAGGTCTTTCGGGATGAGCAGTTCTTC
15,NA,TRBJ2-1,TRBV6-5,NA,CASSNTGNPYNEQFF,TGTGCCAGCAGCAACACAGGGAACCCCTACAATGAGCAGTTCTTC
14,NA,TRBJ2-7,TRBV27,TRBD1,CASSQNRDSYEQYF,TGTGCCAGCAGTCAAAACCGGGACAGCTACGAGCAGTACTTC
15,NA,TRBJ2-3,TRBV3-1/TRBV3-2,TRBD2,CASSLAGGMTDTQYF,TGTGCCAGCAGCCTTGCGGGAGGTATGACAGATACGCAGTATTTT
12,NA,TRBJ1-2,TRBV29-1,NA,CSVPQGNYGYTF,TGCAGCGTTCCCCAGGGAAACTATGGCTACACCTTC
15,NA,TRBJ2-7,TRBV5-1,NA,CASSPDSQGPYEQYF,TGCGCCAGCAGCCCCGACAGCCAAGGGCCCTACGAGCAGTACTTC
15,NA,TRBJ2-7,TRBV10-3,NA,CAISDSSGLSYEQYF,TGTGCCATCAGTGACTCGAGCGGGCTATCCTACGAGCAGTACTTC
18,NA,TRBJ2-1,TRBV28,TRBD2,CASSPPMPPSGSRGEQFF,TGTGCCAGCAGTCCTCCGATGCCTCCTAGCGGGAGCCGGGGTGAGCAGTTCTTC
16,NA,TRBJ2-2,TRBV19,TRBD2,CASSIERTSHTGELFF,TGTGCCAGTAGTATAGAGAGGACTAGCCACACCGGGGAGCTGTTTTTT
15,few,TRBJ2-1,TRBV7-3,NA,CASSLERAAVNEQFF,TGTGCCAGCAGCTTAGAGCGAGCCGCCGTTAATGAGCAGTTCTTC
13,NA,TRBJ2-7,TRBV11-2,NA,CASSFRERNEQYF,TGTGCCAGCAGCTTCCGAGAGCGGAACGAGCAGTACTTC